Listed here are 7 T cell receptor beta chains from one sample, sequenced in a study of cytomegalovirus exposure and HLA in healthy donors. Researchers ran the PCR with 60 Vbeta and 13 Jbeta primers. This table comes from immunoSEQ multiplex PCR, and its TCRdb copy is limited to in-frame clones, with some not included. Of just over 150,000 clones in the sample, 80% to 90% were seen once. The specimen was PBMCs. The receptor source for this set is a man aged 45-65 years in good health and CMV-seropositive.

V usage is TRBV19 and J usage is TRBJ1-2, with TRBD1 matching over 8 bases. The CDR3 contains 14 residues. The V segment lost 1 base and the J segment 5 bases; nucleotides outside the gene matches: 3. Germline V gene sequence: CDR1 LNHDA, CDR2 SQIVND (reference sequence). The CDR3 loop is CASSIARQGYGYTF. The CDR3 DNA follows: TGTGCCAGTAGTATAGCCCGACAGGGGTATGGCTACACCTTC.

The gene calls are TRBV7-9 and TRBJ2-1; 7 nucleotides align to TRBD2. Germline-derived CDR1 and CDR2 are SEHNR and FQNEAQ (reference sequence). The length of the CDR3 is 15 residues. Germline trimming cut 5 bases from V and 0 bases from J; bases unmatched to any gene: 4. CDR3 residues: CASSIGGGSYNEQFF. The CDR3 DNA sequence: TGTGCCAGCAGCATTGGCGGGGGCTCCTACAATGAGCAGTTCTTC. Using reference TRBV7-9 and TRBJ2-1 for the parts outside the CDR3, the full variable domain is DTGVSQNPRHKITKRGQNVTFRCDPISEHNRLYWYRQTLGQGPEFLTYFQNEAQLEKSRLLSDRFSAERPKGSFSTLEIQRTEQGDSAMYLCASSIGGGSYNEQFFGPGTRLTVL.

J is TRBJ2-7 and V is TRBV5-1; D possibly corresponds to TRBD2 (5 bases). The CDR3 has 14 amino acids. The germline V gene encodes CDR1 SGHRS and CDR2 YFSETQ. Trimming removed 0 bases at V and 0 bases at J, with 7 bases between. CDR3 sequence (DNA): TGCGCCAGCAGCTTGGGAAGCGGCTCCTACGAGCAGTACGTC. Residues: CASSLGSGSYEQYV.

This chain links TRBV2 with TRBJ1-2, with 7 bases aligning to TRBD1. V gave up 6 bases and J gave up 8 bases; unmatched junction bases: 9. The CDR3 is 13 residues long. CDR1 SNHLY and CDR2 FYNNEI come from the germline V gene. For the CDR3, the DNA is TGTGCCAGCAGGGCCGGGACAGCTAAGGGCTACACCTTC. This gives the protein CASRAGTAKGYTF.

The V gene is TRBV19, the J gene TRBJ1-3; tentative D call: TRBD1 (6 bases). The CDR3 runs 20 residues. Trimming removed 5 bases from V and 0 bases from J, with 26 bases in between. Germline V CDR1 and CDR2: LNHDA, SQIVND (reference sequence). The CDR3 protein is CASSPGPDRIHEDSGNTIYF. As DNA, the CDR3 is TGTGCCAGTAGTCCTGGACCGGACAGAATCCACGAGGACTCTGGAAACACCATATATTTT.

The chain carries TRBV6-5 and TRBJ2-1; a weak D match, TRBD2 (5 bases). Germline V gene data show CDR1 as MNHEY and CDR2 as SVGAGI. The CDR3 extends over 15 amino acids. The V gene lost 2 bases and the J gene lost 6 bases, with 14 bases spanning the gap. CDR3 protein: CASSYTSSPGNEQFF. CDR3 coding DNA: TGTGCCAGCAGTTACACTAGTTCCCCTGGCAATGAGCAGTTCTTC.

This chain joins TRBV25-1 and TRBJ1-2; the match to TRBD1 covers 8 bases. There are 13 residues in the CDR3. V shed 5 bases, J shed 8 bases, and the junction held 7 bases outside the gene matches. Germline lookup yields CDR1 MGHDK and CDR2 SYGVNS. The CDR3 loop is CASSLTGAGGYTF. The CDR3 nucleotides are TGTGCCAGCAGTTTGACAGGGGCGGGCGGCTACACCTTC.